Sequencing of this TCR beta chain was carried out in a study of T cell changes during pregnancy in multiple sclerosis. Germline assignment: CDR1 SGHRS and CDR2 YFSETQ. V shed 3 bases and J 8 bases; nucleotides not matched to a gene: 12. This CDR3 has 16 amino acids. Using immunoSEQ multiplex PCR, the repertoire was profiled, and TCRdb retains in-frame clones only, with some absent. The table has 70,000 to 90,000 clones, 85% to 95% seen once; the top ten hold approximately 0.79%. The input for sequencing was peripheral blood, taken in the second trimester of pregnancy. This sequence originates from a female donor in good health, enrolled as a control in a pregnancy study. The V call is TRBV5-1, the J call TRBJ2-1, with 9 bases aligning to TRBD2. The CDR3 sequence is CASSSVLGGGVDEQFF. In nucleotides, the CDR3 is TGCGCCAGCAGCTCAGTCCTTGGCGGGGGGGTGGATGAGCAGTTCTTC.